This T cell receptor (beta chain) was observed in a study of T cell changes during pregnancy in multiple sclerosis. Clones were sequenced by immunoSEQ multiplex PCR, and TCRdb holds only the in-frame ones, with some missing. The table shows 75,000 to 95,000 clones, with about 90% occurring only once. Trimming cost V 2 bases and J 3 bases, with 8 bases left between them. CDR1 SGHTA and CDR2 FQGNSA come from the germline V gene. The CDR3 runs to 14 residues. The chain combines TRBV7-2 with TRBJ1-5; no firm D call. This clonotype originated in a female donor in good health, enrolled as a control in a pregnancy study. The sample was peripheral blood, taken in the first trimester of pregnancy. CDR3 loop: CASSLSVSNQPQHF. CDR3 bases: TGTGCCAGCAGCTTATCCGTTTCCAATCAGCCCCAGCATTTT.